A selection of T cell receptor beta chains follows, all from one sample in a study of Ad26.COV2.S vaccination and SARS-CoV-2 variants. The protocol was immunoSEQ multiplex PCR, while the TCRdb copy is restricted to in-frame clones and leaves out a portion. There are about 94,000 clones in the sample; more than 70% occur only once, and roughly 15% lies in the top ten. Source: peripheral blood, taken after recovery from COVID-19. All receptors come from a human donor who had recovered from COVID-19. The CDR3 runs from the conserved cysteine through the conserved F or W. D genes are given only for firm matches. A clone size is listed for some rows: how often the clone was seen (once, few, many), or a class if it is expanded.

clone size: .; J gene: TRBJ2-7; D gene: TRBD1; V gene: TRBV4-1; CDR3 protein: CASSSRGQTYEQYF; CDR3 DNA: TGCGCCAGCAGCTCCCGGGGACAGACCTACGAGCAGTACTTC
clone size: .; J gene: TRBJ2-1; D gene: .; V gene: TRBV5-4; CDR3 protein: CASSLTVGGNEQFF; CDR3 DNA: TGTGCCAGCAGCTTGACGGTTGGGGGCAATGAGCAGTTCTTC
clone size: .; J gene: TRBJ2-7; D gene: .; V gene: TRBV3-1/TRBV3-2; CDR3 protein: CASSYIGDEQYF; CDR3 DNA: TGTGCCAGCAGCTACATAGGAGACGAGCAGTACTTC
clone size: once; J gene: TRBJ2-1; D gene: .; V gene: TRBV11-2; CDR3 protein: CASTRGYGGYNEQFF; CDR3 DNA: TGTGCCAGCACGCGGGGATACGGGGGCTACAATGAGCAGTTCTTC
clone size: .; J gene: TRBJ2-1; D gene: .; V gene: TRBV6-2/TRBV6-3; CDR3 protein: CASSGLRVNEQFF; CDR3 DNA: TGTGCCAGCAGCGGGCTTAGGGTCAATGAGCAGTTCTTC
clone size: few; J gene: TRBJ2-2; D gene: .; V gene: TRBV7-2; CDR3 protein: CASSTPLGTGELFF; CDR3 DNA: TGTGCCAGCAGCACTCCACTAGGCACCGGGGAGCTGTTTTTT
clone size: .; J gene: TRBJ2-1; D gene: TRBD2; V gene: TRBV28; CDR3 protein: CASSIAGKTDNEQFF; CDR3 DNA: TGTGCCAGCAGTATAGCGGGGAAAACCGACAATGAGCAGTTCTTC
clone size: .; J gene: TRBJ1-1; D gene: .; V gene: TRBV6-5; CDR3 protein: CASSLGGDTEAFF; CDR3 DNA: TGTGCCAGCAGTTTAGGGGGTGACACTGAAGCTTTCTTT
clone size: .; J gene: TRBJ1-1; D gene: .; V gene: TRBV11-3; CDR3 protein: CASSLGVTGYTEAFF; CDR3 DNA: TGTGCCAGCAGCTTAGGCGTTACAGGGTACACTGAAGCTTTCTTT
clone size: .; J gene: TRBJ2-3; D gene: TRBD1; V gene: TRBV19; CDR3 protein: CASGTGAWSTDTQYF; CDR3 DNA: TGTGCCAGTGGAACAGGGGCGTGGAGCACAGATACGCAGTATTTT
clone size: .; J gene: TRBJ2-7; D gene: .; V gene: TRBV11-3; CDR3 protein: CASREGMAPFYEQYF; CDR3 DNA: TGTGCCAGCAGAGAAGGTATGGCACCCTTCTACGAGCAGTACTTC
clone size: many; J gene: TRBJ1-2; D gene: .; V gene: TRBV3-1/TRBV3-2; CDR3 protein: CASSQEGRGWSYGYTF; CDR3 DNA: TGTGCCAGCAGCCAAGAAGGGCGCGGATGGAGCTATGGCTACACCTTC
clone size: few; J gene: TRBJ2-3; D gene: .; V gene: TRBV10-1; CDR3 protein: CASSAFYTQYF; CDR3 DNA: TGCGCCAGCAGTGCGTTCTATACGCAGTATTTT
clone size: .; J gene: TRBJ1-5; D gene: .; V gene: TRBV6-6; CDR3 protein: CASSGSGTGSISLQPQHF; CDR3 DNA: TGTGCCAGCAGTGGATCAGGAACAGGGTCCATCAGTCTTCAGCCCCAGCATTTT
clone size: once; J gene: TRBJ2-1; D gene: .; V gene: TRBV20-1; CDR3 protein: CSARPLDEQFF; CDR3 DNA: TGCAGTGCTCGCCCATTGGATGAGCAGTTCTTC
clone size: .; J gene: TRBJ1-1; D gene: TRBD1; V gene: TRBV4-3; CDR3 protein: CASSHTGGTEAFF; CDR3 DNA: TGCGCCAGCAGCCACACAGGGGGGACTGAAGCTTTCTTT
clone size: few; J gene: TRBJ1-2; D gene: .; V gene: TRBV20-1; CDR3 protein: CTLHGWEGYTF; CDR3 DNA: TGCACTCTCCACGGGTGGGAAGGCTACACCTTC
clone size: once; J gene: TRBJ1-4; D gene: .; V gene: TRBV19; CDR3 protein: CASSFFLTQASGEKLFF; CDR3 DNA: TGTGCCAGTAGCTTCTTCCTAACTCAGGCCTCAGGGGAAAAACTGTTTTTT
clone size: .; J gene: TRBJ2-2; D gene: .; V gene: TRBV28; CDR3 protein: CASSLGSGELFF; CDR3 DNA: TGTGCCAGCAGTTTGGGTTCAGGGGAGCTGTTTTTT
clone size: .; J gene: TRBJ2-7; D gene: .; V gene: TRBV7-9; CDR3 protein: CASSRGYEQYF; CDR3 DNA: TGTGCCAGCAGCCGTGGCTACGAGCAGTACTTC
clone size: .; J gene: TRBJ2-7; D gene: .; V gene: TRBV29-1; CDR3 protein: CSVEVRSAGTVSYEQYF; CDR3 DNA: TGCAGCGTTGAAGTACGATCGGCGGGAACGGTGTCCTACGAGCAGTACTTC
clone size: .; J gene: TRBJ2-1; D gene: .; V gene: TRBV27; CDR3 protein: CASSFIQARNYNEQFF; CDR3 DNA: TGTGCCAGCAGTTTTATCCAGGCTAGGAACTACAATGAGCAGTTCTTC
clone size: .; J gene: TRBJ1-5; D gene: TRBD1; V gene: TRBV5-8; CDR3 protein: CASSPRQGVQPQHF; CDR3 DNA: TGTGCCAGCAGCCCGAGACAGGGAGTGCAGCCCCAGCATTTT
clone size: .; J gene: TRBJ2-7; D gene: .; V gene: TRBV27; CDR3 protein: CASIGPNSYEQYF; CDR3 DNA: TGTGCCAGCATTGGGCCCAACTCCTACGAGCAGTACTTC
clone size: .; J gene: TRBJ2-5; D gene: TRBD2; V gene: TRBV5-1; CDR3 protein: CASKSGSGGETQYF; CDR3 DNA: TGCGCCAGCAAAAGCGGGAGCGGAGGTGAGACCCAGTACTTC
clone size: .; J gene: TRBJ2-7; D gene: .; V gene: TRBV29-1; CDR3 protein: CSGNRQLSYYEQYF; CDR3 DNA: TGCAGCGGTAACCGACAGTTATCCTATTACGAGCAGTACTTC
clone size: once; J gene: TRBJ2-3; D gene: .; V gene: TRBV29-1; CDR3 protein: CSARGSTDTQYF; CDR3 DNA: TGCAGCGCGAGGGGAAGCACAGATACGCAGTATTTT
clone size: .; J gene: TRBJ1-2; D gene: .; V gene: TRBV4-3; CDR3 protein: CASSQDPGPTNYGYTF; CDR3 DNA: TGCGCCAGCAGCCAAGATCCGGGACCTACTAACTATGGCTACACCTTC
clone size: .; J gene: TRBJ2-3; D gene: .; V gene: TRBV2; CDR3 protein: CASRPTSTDTQYF; CDR3 DNA: TGTGCCAGCAGGCCGACATCCACAGATACGCAGTATTTT
clone size: few; J gene: TRBJ2-5; D gene: .; V gene: TRBV5-4; CDR3 protein: CASSFGHGDLAETLYF; CDR3 DNA: TGTGCCAGCAGCTTTGGACACGGGGATCTGGCAGAGACCCTCTACTTC
clone size: .; J gene: TRBJ2-7; D gene: .; V gene: TRBV24-1; CDR3 protein: CATSGVGAEEQYF; CDR3 DNA: TGTGCCACCAGTGGGGTGGGGGCTGAGGAGCAGTACTTC
clone size: .; J gene: TRBJ2-1; D gene: TRBD2; V gene: TRBV6-4; CDR3 protein: CASSDSTSGSNEQFF; CDR3 DNA: TGTGCCAGCAGTGACTCGACTAGCGGGAGCAATGAGCAGTTCTTC